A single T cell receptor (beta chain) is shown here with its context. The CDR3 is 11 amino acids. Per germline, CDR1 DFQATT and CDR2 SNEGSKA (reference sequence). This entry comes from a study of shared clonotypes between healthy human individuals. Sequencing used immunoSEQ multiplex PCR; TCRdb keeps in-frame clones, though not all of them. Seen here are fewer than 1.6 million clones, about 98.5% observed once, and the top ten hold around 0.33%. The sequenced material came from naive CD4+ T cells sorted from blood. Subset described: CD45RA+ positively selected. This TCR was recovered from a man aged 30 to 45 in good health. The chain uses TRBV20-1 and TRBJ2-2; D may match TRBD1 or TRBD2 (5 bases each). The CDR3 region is CTGDPTGELFF. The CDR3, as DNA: TGCACTGGGGACCCCACCGGGGAGCTGTTTTTT.